The 26 T cell receptor beta chains presented below share a single source sample, sequenced in a study of T cell clones after liver transplantation. Only in-frame clones appear in the TCRdb table, and some are missing; sequencing was by immunoSEQ multiplex PCR. The sample shows roughly 55,000 clones, less than 85% of them seen only once. This specimen was CD4+ T cells from blood, taken before liver transplant. The receptor set was obtained from a human donor who received a liver transplant.

J is TRBJ2-2 and V is TRBV5-1; D is unclear. Trimming removed 4 bases at V and 0 bases at J, with 10 bases between. CDR1 is SGHRS and CDR2 is YFSETQ in the germline V gene. This CDR3 has 15 amino acids. The CDR3 is CASSTDKPNTGELFF. The CDR3 DNA follows: TGCGCCAGCAGCACCGACAAGCCGAACACCGGGGAGCTGTTTTTT.

V is TRBV5-6 and J is TRBJ1-2; D is ambiguous. This CDR3 spans 14 amino acids. Trimming took 8 bases from V and 4 from J, leaving 18 bases between them. Germline assignment: CDR1 SGHDT and CDR2 YYEEEE. The CDR3 protein is CASNPVGYSYGYTF. As DNA, the CDR3 is TGTGCCAGTAACCCGGTCGGGTACTCCTATGGCTACACCTTC.

This clone appeared once. The V gene is TRBV5-8, the J gene TRBJ2-3, with 9 bases identical to TRBD1. The V segment lost 4 bases and the J segment 8 bases; nucleotides outside the gene matches: 11. From germline, CDR1 is SGHTS and CDR2 YDEGEE. The CDR3 covers 15 residues. The CDR3 nucleotides are TGTGCCAGCAGCCCTCCACCGGGACAGGGAAGTACGCAGTATTTT. Translation gives CASSPPPGQGSTQYF. Filled out from reference TRBV5-8 and TRBJ2-3, the complete variable domain reads EAGVTQSPTHLIKTRGQQATLRCSPISGHTSVYWYQQALGLGLQFLLWYDEGEERNRGNFPPRFSGRQFPNYSSELNVNALELEDSALYLCASSPPPGQGSTQYFGPGTRLTVL.

The V gene is TRBV25-1, the J gene TRBJ1-2, with unresolved D. The germline V gene encodes CDR1 MGHDK and CDR2 SYGVNS. This CDR3 region has 15 residues. The V and J ends lost 3 bases and 6 bases respectively, with 17 bases between them. The CDR3, as DNA: TGTGCCAGCAGTGATCTTGGTGTGGGCGGCGATGGCTACACCTTC. Residues: CASSDLGVGGDGYTF.

The chain joins TRBV4-1 to TRBJ2-3, with D possibly being TRBD2 (5 bases). Trimming removed 0 bases at V and 4 bases at J, with 17 bases between. CDR1 is MGHRA, CDR2 YSYEKL, per germline. The CDR3 sequence is 17 residues long. Written as DNA, the CDR3 is TGCGCCAGCAGCCAAGAAGGGATTAGGCGGGTGCCAGATACGCAGTATTTT. Encoded protein: CASSQEGIRRVPDTQYF.

The rearrangement links TRBV7-6 to TRBJ2-2; 8 bases agree with TRBD2. V shed 7 bases and J 3 bases; nucleotides not matched to a gene: 16. CDR1 and CDR2 (germline): SGHVS, FNYEAQ. The CDR3 length is 18 residues. CDR3 in DNA: TGTGCCAGCACCGTAAACAGCGGGGGACCGATTTACACCGGGGAGCTGTTTTTT. Translating it yields CASTVNSGGPIYTGELFF.

This clone is judged medium-sized. Other nucleotide sequences from this sample produce the same CDR3. The genes are TRBV7-2 and TRBJ2-7; 7 positions match TRBD1. The CDR3 runs to 12 residues. V was clipped by 5 bases and J by 6 bases; unmatched bases: 4. Germline V gene lookup returns CDR1 SGHTA and CDR2 FQGNSA. CDR3 protein: CASSLGGVEQYF. The CDR3 region has the DNA TGTGCCAGCAGCCTAGGGGGCGTCGAGCAGTACTTC.

For the CDR3, the DNA is TGTGCCAGCAGTTTATGGCGACTAGCGGGAGGGCCCGGGGAGCTGTTTTTT. Protein product: CASSLWRLAGGPGELFF. V gene TRBV28 combines with J gene TRBJ2-2, with TRBD2 identical over 14 bases. After removal of 0 bases from V and 6 bases from J, the junction contained 3 bases not matched to a gene. Germline-derived CDR1 and CDR2 are MDHEN and SYDVKM. The CDR3 totals 17 residues.

The chain has TRBV10-3 and TRBJ1-1; 8 bases are a match to TRBD1. The CDR3 is 14 amino acids. Germline-derived CDR1 and CDR2 are ENHRY and SYGVKD. Trimming cost V 2 bases and J 7 bases; bases outside gene matches: 6. CDR3 nucleotide sequence: TGTGCCATCAGTGAGGAGACAGGGGCGTTTGAAGCTTTCTTT. Translating it yields CAISEETGAFEAFF.

This sequence joins TRBV28 and TRBJ2-5, with TRBD2 identical over 14 bases. Trimming cost V 6 bases and J 5 bases; bases outside gene matches: 11. Germline CDR1 MDHEN, CDR2 SYDVKM. The CDR3 sequence is 17 residues long. The chain's CDR3 is CASRSGLAGGRRETQYF. The CDR3, as DNA: TGTGCCAGCAGGTCCGGACTAGCGGGAGGCCGGAGGGAGACCCAGTACTTC.

This chain uses TRBV6-1 with TRBJ1-1; possible D gene TRBD1, 6 bases. CDR1 is MNHNS, CDR2 SASEGT, per germline. The CDR3 is made up of 13 amino acids. The germline V and J ends were trimmed by 6 bases and 1 base, with 9 bases remaining between them. The CDR3 sequence: CASRGTTNTEAFF. CDR3 sequence (DNA): TGTGCCAGCAGGGGGACAACGAACACTGAAGCTTTCTTT.

This clone has a single count. The chain carries TRBV9 and TRBJ1-3; D not certain. Germline CDR1 SGDLS, CDR2 YYNGEE. Between the trimmed V and J ends, which lost 4 bases and 7 bases, there was a span of 12 bases. This CDR3 comprises 13 residues. The CDR3 here is CASSPPGQNTIYF. The CDR3 bases are TGTGCCAGCAGCCCACCGGGCCAGAACACCATATATTTT. The full variable domain, rest sourced from reference TRBV9 and TRBJ1-3, is DSGVTQTPKHLITATGQRVTLRCSPRSGDLSVYWYQQSLDQGLQFLIQYYNGEERAKGNILERFSAQQFPDLHSELNLSSLELGDSALYFCASSPPGQNTIYFGEGSWLTVV.

This clone was detected only a few times. The chain couples TRBV6-5 to TRBJ1-1, with 8 bases matching TRBD1. V shed 5 bases and J 11 bases; nucleotides not matched to a gene: 16. The CDR3 has 15 amino acids. Germline-derived CDR1 and CDR2 are MNHEY and SVGAGI. CDR3 sequence (DNA): TGTGCCAGCAGTAGCCGGGATGGACAGGGCCGGGTGGCTTTCTTT. Translated, it gives CASSSRDGQGRVAFF.

This chain links TRBV7-9 with TRBJ2-7, with D unclear. Germline V gene sequence: CDR1 SEHNR, CDR2 FQNEAQ (reference sequence). The length of the CDR3 is 13 residues. The ends were cut back, 6 bases at V and 0 bases at J, with 9 bases in the middle. In DNA form, the CDR3 reads TGTGCCAGCAGTTCCGTTGGCTCCTACGAGCAGTACTTC. Translating it yields CASSSVGSYEQYF.

The rearrangement uses TRBV7-6 and TRBJ2-5, with unresolved D. The V end was cut by 5 bases, the J end by 3 bases, with 4 bases between. Germline assignment: CDR1 SGHVS and CDR2 FNYEAQ. This CDR3 region has 11 residues. The CDR3 nucleotides read TGTGCCAGCAGCAGAGAAGAGACCCAGTACTTC. Its protein product is CASSREETQYF.

The chain links TRBV4-1 to TRBJ1-2; D call uncertain. Between the trimmed V and J ends, which lost 0 bases and 4 bases, there was a span of 12 bases. The CDR3 runs to 15 residues. CDR1 and CDR2 from the germline V gene are MGHRA and YSYEKL. The chain's CDR3 is CASSQETEWRYGYTF. The CDR3 bases are TGCGCCAGCAGCCAAGAAACGGAATGGCGCTATGGCTACACCTTC.

The chain has TRBV5-1 and TRBJ1-1; 8 bases line up with TRBD1. V shed 5 bases and J 1 base; nucleotides not matched to a gene: 7. Germline V gene lookup returns CDR1 SGHRS and CDR2 YFSETQ. The CDR3 covers 15 residues. The CDR3 here is CASSITGTGNTEAFF. CDR3 nucleotides: TGCGCCAGCAGTATAACAGGGACAGGGAACACTGAAGCTTTCTTT.

The rearrangement joins TRBV7-9 to TRBJ2-3; a possible D gene is TRBD2 (6 bases). The CDR3 extends over 14 amino acids. Between the trimmed V and J ends, which lost 6 bases and 2 bases, there was a span of 12 bases. Germline CDR1 SEHNR, CDR2 FQNEAQ (reference sequence). Here the CDR3 reads CASRRDFNTDTQYF. The CDR3 nucleotides read TGTGCCAGCAGGAGGGACTTCAACACAGATACGCAGTATTTT.

The CDR3 loop reads CASTPTGRVDKDTQYF. The CDR3 region has the DNA TGTGCCAGCACCCCAACAGGGAGGGTTGATAAAGATACGCAGTATTTT. The rearrangement uses TRBV18 and TRBJ2-3; tentative D call: TRBD2 (7 bases). The CDR3 contains 16 residues. V was cut by 8 bases and J by 5 bases, with 23 bases left in between. Per germline, CDR1 KGHSH and CDR2 LQKENI.

The chain combines TRBV27 with TRBJ2-1, with D maybe TRBD2 (7 bases). This CDR3 contains 15 residues. V was trimmed by 10 bases and J by 4 bases, leaving 20 bases between them. Germline V lookup: CDR1 MNHEY, CDR2 SMNVEV (reference sequence). The CDR3, as DNA: TGTGCCACCCAATCGGGGGCAGCGGGGTACAATGAGCAGTTCTTC. Translation: CATQSGAAGYNEQFF.

This rearrangement joins TRBV6-4 to TRBJ1-1; D is ambiguous. Trimming left V 6 bases short and J 3 bases short, with 11 bases between. This CDR3 contains 13 residues. Germline CDR1 is MRHNA and CDR2 is SNTAGT. CDR3 loop: CASRAWKDTEAFF. DNA for the CDR3: TGTGCCAGCAGGGCCTGGAAGGACACTGAAGCTTTCTTT.

The CDR3 nucleotides read TGCGCCAGCAGCTTCGGGGATAGCGGTTACCAAGAGACCCAGTACTTC. It specifies CASSFGDSGYQETQYF. This chain uses TRBV5-1 with TRBJ2-5; the D gene is possibly TRBD2 (6 bases). Trimming stripped 2 bases from V and 0 bases from J, with 14 bases between. The CDR3 extends over 16 amino acids. CDR1 is SGHRS and CDR2 is YFSETQ in the germline V gene.

The chain is built from TRBV4-1 and TRBJ2-3; D gene unclear. CDR1 MGHRA and CDR2 YSYEKL come from the germline V gene. There are 14 residues in the CDR3. V lost 2 bases and J 6 bases, leaving 12 bases between the germline ends. This CDR3 is CASSQILIVDTQYF. The CDR3 DNA reads TGCGCCAGCAGCCAAATATTGATAGTGGATACGCAGTATTTT.

V usage is TRBV7-2 and J usage is TRBJ1-5; 8 bases match TRBD1. The CDR3 runs to 14 residues. J lost 5 bases, V lost 5 bases, and 5 bases had no gene match. Per germline, CDR1 SGHTA and CDR2 FQGNSA. CDR3 DNA: TGTGCCAGCAGCGCAAACAGGGGGGATCAGCCCCAGCATTTT. It codes for CASSANRGDQPQHF.

This chain connects TRBV27 to TRBJ1-2, with TRBD1 matching 7 bases. CDR3 length: 15 residues. Germline V gene sequence: CDR1 MNHEY, CDR2 SMNVEV (reference sequence). V dropped 7 bases and J dropped 2; count of bases not matched to a gene: 10. The CDR3 region is CASKPRDRANYGYTF. The DNA for the CDR3 is TGTGCCAGCAAACCCAGAGACAGGGCAAACTATGGCTACACCTTC.

The chain employs TRBV15 and TRBJ2-7; D is uncertain. The CDR3 loop spans 17 amino acids. Germline V gene data show CDR1 as LNHNV and CDR2 as YYDKDF (reference sequence). Trimming removed 0 bases at V and 0 bases at J, with 15 bases between. In nucleotides, the CDR3 is TGTGCCACCAGCAGAGATTTTGGGTTCGTGGTCTCCTACGAGCAGTACTTC. This gives the protein CATSRDFGFVVSYEQYF.